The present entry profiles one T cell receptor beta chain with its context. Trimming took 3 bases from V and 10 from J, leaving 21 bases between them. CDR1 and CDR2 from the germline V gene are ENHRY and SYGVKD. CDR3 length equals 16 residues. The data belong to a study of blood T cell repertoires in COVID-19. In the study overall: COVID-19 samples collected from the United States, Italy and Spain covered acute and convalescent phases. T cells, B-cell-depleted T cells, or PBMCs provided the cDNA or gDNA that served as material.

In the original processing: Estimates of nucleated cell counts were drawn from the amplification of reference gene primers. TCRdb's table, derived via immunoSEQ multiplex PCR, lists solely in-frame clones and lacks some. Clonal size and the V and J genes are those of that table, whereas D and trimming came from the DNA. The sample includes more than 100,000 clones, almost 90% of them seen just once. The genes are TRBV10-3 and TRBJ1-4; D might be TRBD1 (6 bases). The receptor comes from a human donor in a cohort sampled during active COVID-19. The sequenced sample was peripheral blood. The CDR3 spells CAISDPGQQNEGKLFF. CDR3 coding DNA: TGTGCCATCAGTGACCCCGGACAGCAAAACGAGGGAAAACTGTTTTTT.